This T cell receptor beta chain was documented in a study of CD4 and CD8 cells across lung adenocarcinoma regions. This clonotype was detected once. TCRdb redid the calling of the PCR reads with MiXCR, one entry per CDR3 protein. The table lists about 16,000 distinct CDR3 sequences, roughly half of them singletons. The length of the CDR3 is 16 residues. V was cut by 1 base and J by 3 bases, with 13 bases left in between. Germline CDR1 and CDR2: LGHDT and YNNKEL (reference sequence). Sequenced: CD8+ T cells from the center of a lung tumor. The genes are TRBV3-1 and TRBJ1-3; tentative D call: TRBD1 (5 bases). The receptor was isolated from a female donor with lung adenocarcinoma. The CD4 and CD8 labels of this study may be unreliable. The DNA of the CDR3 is TGTGCCAGCAGCCAAGCTTTCCGGGGGGGTGGAAACACCATATATTTT. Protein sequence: CASSQAFRGGGNTIYF.